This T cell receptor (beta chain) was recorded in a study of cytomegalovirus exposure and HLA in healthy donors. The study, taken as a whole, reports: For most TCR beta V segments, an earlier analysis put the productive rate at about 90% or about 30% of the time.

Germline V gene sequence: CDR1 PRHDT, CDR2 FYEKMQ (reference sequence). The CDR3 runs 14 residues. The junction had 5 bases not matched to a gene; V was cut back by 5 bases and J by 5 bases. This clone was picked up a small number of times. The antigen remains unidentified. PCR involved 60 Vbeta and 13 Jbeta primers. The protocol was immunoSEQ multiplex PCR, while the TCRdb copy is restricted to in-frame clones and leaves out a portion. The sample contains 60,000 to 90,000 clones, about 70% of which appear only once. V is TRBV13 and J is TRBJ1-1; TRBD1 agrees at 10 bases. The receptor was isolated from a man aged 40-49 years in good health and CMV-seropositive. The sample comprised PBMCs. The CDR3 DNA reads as TGTGCCAGCAGCGGAGGGACAGGGGTTACTGAAGCTTTCTTT. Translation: CASSGGTGVTEAFF.